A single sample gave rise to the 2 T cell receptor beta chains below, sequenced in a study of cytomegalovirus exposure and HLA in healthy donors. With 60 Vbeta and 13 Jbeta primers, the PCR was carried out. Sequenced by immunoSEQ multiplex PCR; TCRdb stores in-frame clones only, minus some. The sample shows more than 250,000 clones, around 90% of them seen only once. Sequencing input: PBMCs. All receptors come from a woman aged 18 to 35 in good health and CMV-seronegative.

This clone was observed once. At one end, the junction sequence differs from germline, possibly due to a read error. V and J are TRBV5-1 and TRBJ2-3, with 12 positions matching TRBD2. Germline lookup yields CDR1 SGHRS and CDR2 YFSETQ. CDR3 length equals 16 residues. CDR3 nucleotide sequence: TGCGTCAGCAGCTTGGGAGCTAGCGGGGGGGCAGATACGCAGTATTTT. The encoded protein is CVSSLGASGGADTQYF.

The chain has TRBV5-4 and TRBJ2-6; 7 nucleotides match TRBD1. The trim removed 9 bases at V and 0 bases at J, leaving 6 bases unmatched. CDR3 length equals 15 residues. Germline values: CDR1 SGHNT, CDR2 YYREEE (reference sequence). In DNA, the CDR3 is TGTGCCACCGGGACAGACTTCTCTGGGGCCAACGTCCTGACTTTC. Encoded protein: CATGTDFSGANVLTF.